Following are 18 T cell receptor beta chains from one sample sequenced in a study of early T cells in non-severe SARS-CoV-2 infection. Using its own MiXCR run on the 5' RACE reads, TCRdb lists one record per CDR3 protein. The table lists about 76,000 distinct CDR3 sequences, roughly 12% of them singletons, with about 4.8% in the top ten. The sequencing input was whole blood. The receptors were gathered from an adult who was a healthcare worker with PCR-confirmed SARS-CoV-2 infection or an uninfected control (not recorded which).

The gene calls are TRBV5-1 and TRBJ1-1; possibly TRBD1 for D (6 bases). The CDR3 runs to 15 residues. Trimming took off 3 bases at V and 3 bases at J, with 15 bases between the two ends. Germline lookup yields CDR1 SGHRS and CDR2 YFSETQ. The CDR3 reads CASSSKQGGYTEAFF. CDR3 coding DNA: TGCGCCAGCAGCTCGAAACAGGGCGGGTACACTGAAGCTTTCTTT. Using reference TRBV5-1 and TRBJ1-1 for the parts outside the CDR3, the full variable domain is KAGVTQTPRYLIKTRGQQVTLSCSPISGHRSVSWYQQTPGQGLQFLFEYFSETQRNKGNFPGRFSGRQFSNSRSEMNVSTLELGDSALYLCASSSKQGGYTEAFFGQGTRLTVV.

The V call is TRBV7-9, the J call TRBJ2-1, with 11 bases identical to TRBD2. V shed 3 bases and J 7 bases; nucleotides not matched to a gene: 5. Germline CDR1 reads SEHNR; CDR2 reads FQNEAQ (reference sequence). The length of the CDR3 is 15 residues. DNA for the CDR3: TGTGCCAGCAGCTTTAGCGGGGGGGCCTGGAATGAGCAGTTCTTC. This encodes CASSFSGGAWNEQFF.

This clonotype has a count of ten or more. The gene calls are TRBV12-3 or TRBV12-4 and TRBJ1-3; tentatively, D is TRBD1 (6 bases). V lost 6 bases to trimming and J lost 0 bases, with 18 bases between them. The CDR3 covers 17 residues. CDR3 DNA sequence: TGTGCCAGCAGACAGGGTTTATCCTTTGACTCTGGAAACACCATATATTTT. Protein product: CASRQGLSFDSGNTIYF.

This clonotype showed up many times. The rearrangement uses TRBV10-3 and TRBJ2-1; no firm D call. The germline V and J ends were trimmed by 3 bases and 10 bases, with 13 bases remaining between them. In germline, CDR1 is ENHRY, CDR2 SYGVKD. The CDR3 contains 13 residues. The CDR3 protein is CAISDEETWEQFF. The CDR3 nucleotides read TGTGCCATCAGTGATGAAGAGACATGGGAGCAGTTCTTC.

V and J are TRBV19 and TRBJ1-4, with D tentatively TRBD1 (5 bases). This CDR3 is built from 14 residues. With 8 bases removed from V and 0 bases from J, the gap between germline ends came to 10 bases. Germline V gives CDR1 LNHDA, CDR2 SQIVND (reference sequence). CDR3 residues: CASSDRPTNEKLFF. The CDR3 nucleotides read TGTGCCAGTTCCGACAGACCAACTAATGAAAAACTGTTTTTT.

V usage is TRBV29-1 and J usage is TRBJ1-5; no definite D call. The CDR3 contains 13 residues. V was cut by 7 bases and J by 2 bases, with 12 bases left in between. Germline values: CDR1 SQVTM, CDR2 ANQGSEA. The CDR3 is CSAIEGGNQPQHF. In nucleotides, the CDR3 is TGCAGCGCAATCGAGGGCGGCAATCAGCCCCAGCATTTT.

The chain carries TRBV11-2 and TRBJ2-1; 15 bases line up with TRBD2. The ends lost 5 bases at V and 4 bases at J; junction bases unmatched: 9. Per germline, CDR1 SGHAT and CDR2 FQNNGV. The CDR3 length is 18 residues. The CDR3 protein is CASSPGLAGGLGYNEQFF. CDR3 DNA sequence: TGTGCCAGCAGCCCCGGACTAGCGGGGGGGCTGGGTTACAATGAGCAGTTCTTC.

On this clonotype: Lacking the conserved final phenylalanine or tryptophan, this CDR3 likely reflects a read error. The CDR3 loop reads CASSPGSRTGELFI. In DNA, the CDR3 is TGTGCCAGTAGTCCGGGGTCGCGGACCGGGGAGCTGTTTATT. This chain joins TRBV19 and TRBJ2-2, with D possibly being TRBD2 (5 bases). Trimming removed 5 bases at V and 5 bases at J, with 12 bases between. CDR1 is LNHDA and CDR2 is SQIVND in the germline V gene (reference sequence). The CDR3 runs 14 residues.

This clonotype was counted ten times or more. The chain employs TRBV20-1 and TRBJ1-5; D unresolved. The CDR3 contains 14 residues. The V gene's germline CDR1 is DFQATT and CDR2 SNEGSKA (reference sequence). Trimming took off 0 bases at V and 3 bases at J, with 9 bases between the two ends. The CDR3 reads CSARDNSYNQPQHF. The DNA for the CDR3 is TGCAGTGCTAGAGATAATAGCTACAATCAGCCCCAGCATTTT.

This chain connects TRBV11-2 to TRBJ2-1; D may correspond to TRBD1 or TRBD2 (5 bases each). The CDR3 is 15 amino acids. V was clipped by 5 bases and J by 6 bases, with 17 bases between them. Germline V gene lookup returns CDR1 SGHAT and CDR2 FQNNGV. CDR3 bases: TGTGCCAGCAGCCTCCCCCGGGACCCGCGCAATGAGCAGTTCTTC. This codes for CASSLPRDPRNEQFF. The complete variable domain, with remaining parts taken from reference TRBV11-2 and TRBJ2-1, reads EAGVAQSPRYKIIEKRQSVAFWCNPISGHATLYWYQQILGQGPKLLIQFQNNGVVDDSQLPKDRFSAERLKGVDSTLKIQPAKLEDSAVYLCASSLPRDPRNEQFFGPGTRLTVL.

This sequence joins TRBV4-1 and TRBJ1-2, with 7 bases lining up with TRBD1. The CDR3 has 11 amino acids. Germline CDR1 is MGHRA and CDR2 is YSYEKL. The ends lost 8 bases at V and 4 bases at J; junction bases unmatched: 1. The CDR3 DNA reads TGCGCCAGCCAGGGGGTCTATGGCTACACCTTC. Its translation: CASQGVYGYTF.

This clonotype was detected a few times. The CDR3 coding sequence is TGTGCCAGCAGCCTAGGACGGATCCGCGCCTCTGGGGCCAACGTCCTGACTTTC. Protein: CASSLGRIRASGANVLTF. The chain couples TRBV7-9 to TRBJ2-6; no clear D. The germline CDR1 and CDR2 sequences are SEHNR and FQNEAQ (reference sequence). Deletions cut 5 bases from V and 0 bases from J, with 17 bases between. The CDR3 loop spans 18 amino acids.

The V call is TRBV29-1, the J call TRBJ2-5; possibly TRBD1 for D (6 bases). From germline, CDR1 is SQVTM and CDR2 ANQGSEA. The CDR3 runs 10 residues. The V gene lost 2 bases and the J gene lost 13 bases, with 11 bases spanning the gap. Here the CDR3 reads CSVEQDSSYF. CDR3 bases: TGCAGCGTTGAACAGGACAGTTCGTACTTC.

J is TRBJ1-4 and V is TRBV10-3; D unresolved. The V end lost 0 bases, the J end lost 8 bases, and 7 bases lay between the germline ends. CDR1 is ENHRY, CDR2 SYGVKD, per germline. This CDR3 comprises 13 residues. CDR3: CAISESRNEKLFF. CDR3 coding DNA: TGTGCCATCAGTGAGTCTCGGAACGAAAAACTGTTTTTT.

This clonotype came up many times. V and J are TRBV7-8 and TRBJ1-4, with TRBD1 matching over 7 bases. The CDR3 spans 12 residues. The J segment lost 11 bases and the V segment lost 4 bases, leaving 4 bases of the junction unmatched. The germline V gene has CDR1 SGHVS and CDR2 FQNEAQ. The CDR3 sequence is CASSSAGGKLFF. The CDR3 DNA is TGTGCCAGCAGCTCGGCAGGGGGTAAACTGTTTTTT.

There are many counts of this clonotype. This sequence joins TRBV12-3 or TRBV12-4 and TRBJ1-5; D ambiguous. The ends were cut back, 6 bases at V and 1 base at J, with 10 bases in the middle. The CDR3 extends over 14 amino acids. In DNA form, the CDR3 reads TGTGCCAGCAGGTGGACGGTCAGCAATCAGCCCCAGCATTTT. Translation gives CASRWTVSNQPQHF.

The chain links TRBV19 to TRBJ1-2, with D hard to call. The CDR3 runs to 12 residues. Per the germline V gene, CDR1 is LNHDA and CDR2 is SQIVND (reference sequence). Between the trimmed V and J ends, which lost 10 bases and 4 bases, there was a span of 13 bases. The CDR3: CATKTRIYGYTF. The CDR3 nucleotides read TGTGCCACGAAGACTAGGATCTATGGCTACACCTTC.

The chain is built from TRBV6-6 and TRBJ1-1, with 10 bases matching TRBD1. Losses at the gene ends were 7 bases for V and 0 bases for J; bases not matched to a gene: 11. Germline CDR1 and CDR2: MNHNY and SVGAGI (reference sequence). The CDR3 has 17 residues. CDR3 in amino acids: CASILGTGVDLNTEAFF. In DNA form, the CDR3 reads TGTGCCAGCATCCTGGGGACAGGGGTTGACTTGAACACTGAAGCTTTCTTT.